This TCR beta chain originates from a study of monozygotic twins with inflammatory bowel disease. Findings of the study overall: Whereas healthy co-twins had higher TCRbeta diversity (inverse Simpson), IBD patients had lower diversity. IBD patients shared fewer clonotypes with others than healthy twins, especially with disease activity. The existence of one strong signal or clonotype linked to IBD lacked support.

This CDR3 contains 12 residues. Per germline, CDR1 DFQATT and CDR2 SNEGSKA (reference sequence). The template-switching step introduced UMIs that carried a 6-nucleotide sample barcode. TCRdb reworked the 5' RACE reads into one entry per CDR3 protein, no DNA. This sample's table has roughly 320,000 distinct CDR3 sequences. In the case of this clonotype: Its antigen is undetermined.

The rearrangement joins TRBV20-1 to TRBJ1-5; with no DNA, the TCRdb D assignment of TRBD1 cannot be verified. Specimen: blood. The sequence was collected from a human donor with ulcerative colitis or Crohn's disease, or a healthy co-twin of an affected twin (not recorded which). This CDR3 reads CSASSPDQPQHF.